Sequencing of this T cell receptor beta chain was carried out in a study of OX40 agonist ivuxolimab in advanced cancers. About the research overall: Subjects had a mean age of about 57 years, with a range of roughly 23 to 80; around 80% were male. Allowance was made for prior anti-PD-1, anti-PD-L1 or anti-CTLA-4 therapy, and roughly 40% had some.

Patients were excluded for autoimmune disease history or systemic immunosuppression. Germline CDR1 SEHNR, CDR2 FQNEAQ (reference sequence). The CDR3 covers 14 residues. Between the trimmed V and J ends, which lost 5 bases and 7 bases, there was a span of 15 bases. Profiling relied on immunoSEQ multiplex PCR, and the TCRdb table lists in-frame clones only, not all of them. The table records about 75,000 clones, about nine tenths of them present only once. This sample comprised CD4+ or CD8+ T cells sorted from blood, obtained in a trial of the OX40 agonist ivuxolimab. This chain connects TRBV7-9 to TRBJ1-5; weak D call: TRBD1 (6 bases). The TCR sequence derives from an adult with an advanced solid tumor such as melanoma, head and neck, liver or kidney cancer. CDR3 loop: CASSRGGGEQPQHF. The CDR3 bases are TGTGCCAGCAGCAGAGGGGGGGGCGAACAGCCCCAGCATTTT.